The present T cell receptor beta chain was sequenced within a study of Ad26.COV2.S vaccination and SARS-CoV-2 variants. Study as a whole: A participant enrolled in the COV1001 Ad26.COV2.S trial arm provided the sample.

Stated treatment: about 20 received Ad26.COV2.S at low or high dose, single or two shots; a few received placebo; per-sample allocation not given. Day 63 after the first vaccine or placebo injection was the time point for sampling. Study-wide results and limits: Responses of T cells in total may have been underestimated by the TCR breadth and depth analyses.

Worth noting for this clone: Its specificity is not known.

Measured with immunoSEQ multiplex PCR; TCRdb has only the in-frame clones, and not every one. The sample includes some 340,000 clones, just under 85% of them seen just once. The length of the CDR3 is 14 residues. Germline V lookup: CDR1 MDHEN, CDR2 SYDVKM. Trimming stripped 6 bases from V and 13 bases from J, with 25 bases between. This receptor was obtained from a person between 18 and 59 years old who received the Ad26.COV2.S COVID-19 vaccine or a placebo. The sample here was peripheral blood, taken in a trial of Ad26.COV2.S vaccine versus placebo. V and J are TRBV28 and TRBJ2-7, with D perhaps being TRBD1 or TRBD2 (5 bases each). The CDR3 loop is CASSLITLGELRYF. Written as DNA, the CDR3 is TGTGCCAGCAGCCTTATAACTCTGGGGGAGTTGCGATACTTC. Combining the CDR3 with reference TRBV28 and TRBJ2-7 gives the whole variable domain DVKVTQSSRYLVKRTGEKVFLECVQDMDHENMFWYRQDPGLGLRLIYFSYDVKMKEKGDIPEGYSVSREKKERFSLILESASTNQTSMYLCASSLITLGELRYFGPGTRLTVT.